A single sample is the source of the 29 T cell receptor beta chains below, sequenced in a study of T cells in Graves' hyperthyroidism and ophthalmopathy. TCR beta CDR3 regions were amplified from RNA transcripts. HTBI primers were employed in a first-round RT-PCR of the TCR CDR3. One entry per CDR3 protein results from TCRdb running MiXCR on the multiplex PCR reads. This table holds about half a million distinct CDR3 sequences, around a quarter found once. The sequencing sample was made of blood. These TCRs come from a woman in her twenties or thirties with Graves' ophthalmopathy.

The chain recombines TRBV11-1 with TRBJ1-1; 8 bases are a match to TRBD1. The CDR3 has 16 residues. J gave up 0 bases and V 6 bases, and 9 bases lay outside the gene matches. Germline CDR1 and CDR2: SGHAT and FQDESV (reference sequence). This CDR3 is CASRVTGGDMNTEAFF. DNA of the CDR3: TGTGCCAGCAGGGTAACAGGGGGGGACATGAACACTGAAGCTTTCTTT.

This clonotype was picked up many times. V and J are TRBV7-2 and TRBJ2-7; D is perhaps TRBD2 (6 bases). V was shortened by 2 bases and J by 2 bases, with 10 bases between the two germline ends. The CDR3 contains 14 residues. The V gene's germline CDR1 is SGHTA and CDR2 FQGNSA. CDR3 sequence: CASSLRRGPYEQYF. Here the CDR3 DNA reads TGTGCCAGCAGCTTACGGCGGGGACCCTACGAGCAGTACTTC.

This clonotype was counted at least ten times. The rearrangement joins TRBV12-3 or TRBV12-4 to TRBJ2-7; the match to TRBD1 covers 7 bases. Losses at the gene ends were 5 bases for V and 6 bases for J; bases not matched to a gene: 10. The CDR3 is made up of 14 amino acids. CDR3: CASSPRTGWTEQYF. For the CDR3, the DNA is TGTGCCAGCAGTCCTCGGACAGGATGGACCGAGCAGTACTTC.

This chain links TRBV7-2 with TRBJ1-2; D remains ambiguous. V lost 2 bases and J lost 8, with 15 bases in between. The CDR3 extends over 14 amino acids. Germline CDR1 is SGHTA and CDR2 is FQGNSA. The CDR3 is CASSLLGRLGGYTF. CDR3 nucleotides: TGTGCCAGCAGCTTATTGGGCCGCCTCGGGGGCTACACCTTC. The variable domain in full, with the rest retrieved from reference TRBV7-2 and TRBJ1-2, is GAGVSQSPSNKVTEKGKDVELRCDPISGHTALYWYRQSLGQGLEFLIYFQGNSAPDKSGLPSDRFSAERTGGSVSTLTIQRTQQEDSAVYLCASSLLGRLGGYTFGSGTRLTVV.

The rearrangement uses TRBV5-1 and TRBJ2-7; no clear D gene. V was clipped by 1 base and J by 5 bases, with 4 bases between them. This CDR3 spans 11 amino acids. The germline V gene has CDR1 SGHRS and CDR2 YFSETQ. Written as DNA, the CDR3 is TGCGCCAGCAGCTTGCCGGACGAGCAGTACTTC. Translating it yields CASSLPDEQYF.

This clonotype came up a few times. CDR3 nucleotide sequence: TGTGCCAGCAGCAAGAGGGGAGGGGCGAGCCACGAGCAGTACTTC. Translated: CASSKRGGASHEQYF. The chain employs TRBV2 and TRBJ2-7; 7 bases agree with TRBD2. CDR1 is SNHLY and CDR2 is FYNNEI in the germline V gene. The CDR3 extends over 15 amino acids. The junction had 13 bases not matched to a gene; V was cut back by 6 bases and J by 5 bases.

This clonotype appeared many times. J is TRBJ2-5 and V is TRBV11-2; the D gene is possibly TRBD1 (6 bases). The CDR3 contains 15 residues. Germline CDR1 reads SGHAT; CDR2 reads FQNNGV. V was pared by 5 bases and J by 5 bases, with 18 bases between. CDR3 nucleotides: TGTGCCAGCAGCCTTCAGGGGTCATTGCAGGAGACCCAGTACTTC. The encoded protein is CASSLQGSLQETQYF.

There are many counts of this clonotype. The chain links TRBV10-3 to TRBJ1-3; D gene ambiguous. CDR3 length: 14 residues. Germline lookup yields CDR1 ENHRY and CDR2 SYGVKD. V lost 3 bases and J lost 2, with 8 bases in between. This CDR3 reads CAISEQTTGNTIYF. In DNA form, the CDR3 reads TGTGCCATCAGTGAACAAACAACTGGAAACACCATATATTTT.

This clonotype was detected ten times or more. This chain links TRBV5-1 with TRBJ1-2; 9 bases are a match to TRBD1. The CDR3 sequence is 14 residues long. Germline values: CDR1 SGHRS, CDR2 YFSETQ. V shed 4 bases, J shed 6 bases, and the junction held 7 bases outside the gene matches. In nucleotides, the CDR3 is TGCGCCAGCAGCCTGGGACAGGGAATGGATGGCTACACCTTC. It specifies CASSLGQGMDGYTF. Full variable domain (remainder filled in from reference TRBV5-1 and TRBJ1-2): KAGVTQTPRYLIKTRGQQVTLSCSPISGHRSVSWYQQTPGQGLQFLFEYFSETQRNKGNFPGRFSGRQFSNSRSEMNVSTLELGDSALYLCASSLGQGMDGYTFGSGTRLTVV.

The table lists this clonotype with a count of one. Possible read error: a much larger clone is one base away. This sequence joins TRBV6-2 or TRBV6-3 and TRBJ1-2; D is possibly TRBD1 (6 bases). CDR3 length: 13 residues. The V end lost 7 bases, the J end lost 2 bases, and 11 bases lay between the germline ends. The germline CDR1 and CDR2 sequences are MNHEY and SVGEGT. DNA of the CDR3: TGTGCCAGCAAGAAACAGGGAAACTATGGCTACACCTTC. It yields the protein CASKKQGNYGYTF.

This clonotype was recorded at least ten times. The gene calls are TRBV12-3 or TRBV12-4 and TRBJ1-5; possible D gene TRBD1, 6 bases. The V gene lost 0 bases and the J gene lost 3 bases, with 9 bases spanning the gap. The CDR3 is 15 amino acids. CDR3 residues: CASSLASGDNQPQHF. The CDR3 DNA sequence: TGTGCCAGCAGTTTAGCATCAGGGGACAATCAGCCCCAGCATTTT.

As regards this clonotype: This may stem from a read error, because a much larger clone lies one nucleotide away. The V gene is TRBV6-5, the J gene TRBJ2-7; no definite D call. The ends were cut back, 5 bases at V and 0 bases at J, with 11 bases in the middle. Germline CDR1 MNHEY, CDR2 SVGAGI. This CDR3 region has 14 residues. The CDR3 loop reads CASSNSGASYEQYF. CDR3 DNA: TGTGCCAGCAGTAACAGTGGTGCCTCCTACGAGCAGTACTTC.

This clonotype was seen ten or more times. V and J are TRBV6-5 and TRBJ1-5; the D gene is possibly TRBD1 (5 bases). Trimming pared 5 bases from V and 6 bases from J, leaving 17 bases between. The germline gives CDR1 MNHEY, CDR2 SVGAGI. The length of the CDR3 is 15 residues. The chain's CDR3 is CASSPLEAGTQPQHF. The CDR3 DNA follows: TGTGCCAGCAGTCCCCTCGAGGCAGGGACTCAGCCCCAGCATTTT.

A remark on this clonotype: The junction differs from germline at one of its ends, possibly a read error. This chain links TRBV12-3 or TRBV12-4 with TRBJ1-2, with D possibly matching TRBD1 (6 bases). This CDR3 has 14 residues. The CDR3: CASRVRDKRNGYSF. The DNA for the CDR3 is TGTGCCAGCAGGGTCCGGGACAAAAGGAATGGCTACAGCTTC.

The rearrangement links TRBV4-3 to TRBJ2-7; tentatively, D is TRBD1 or TRBD2 (6 bases each). Trimming removed 0 bases from V and 3 bases from J, with 15 bases in between. Germline loops: CDR1 LGHNA, CDR2 YSLEER. This CDR3 contains 16 residues. CDR3 nucleotide sequence: TGCGCCAGCAGCCAAGATATCCGGGGGCAAAACTACGAGCAGTACTTC. This encodes CASSQDIRGQNYEQYF.

Many counts were recorded for this clonotype. J is TRBJ1-2 and V is TRBV11-2; D unresolved. Germline values: CDR1 SGHAT, CDR2 FQNNGV. The V end was cut by 2 bases, the J end by 2 bases, with 12 bases between. This CDR3 region has 15 residues. This CDR3 reads CASSLFARWNYGYTF. The CDR3 DNA follows: TGTGCCAGCAGCTTATTTGCCAGGTGGAACTATGGCTACACCTTC.

This clonotype was detected many times. This chain joins TRBV7-9 and TRBJ2-7; the D gene is possibly TRBD2 (7 bases). The ends were cut back, 6 bases at V and 7 bases at J, with 19 bases in the middle. The CDR3 runs 14 residues. CDR1 and CDR2 (germline): SEHNR, FQNEAQ (reference sequence). CDR3 nucleotides: TGTGCCAGCAGTCCCATGGGGGGGGCTGGAGAGCAGTACTTC. It translates to CASSPMGGAGEQYF.

This clonotype has a handful of counts. The chain uses TRBV12-3 or TRBV12-4 and TRBJ1-6; a weak D match, TRBD1 (6 bases). V lost 1 base, J lost 6 bases, and 13 bases lay in between. This CDR3 has 16 amino acids. For the CDR3, the DNA is TGTGCCAGCAGTTTAGACCCGGGGGCCCCTAATTCACCCCTCCACTTT. This sequence encodes CASSLDPGAPNSPLHF.

This clonotype was recorded many times. This chain uses TRBV6-5 with TRBJ1-2; 11 positions match TRBD1. The CDR3 is 16 residues long. The V and J ends lost 2 bases and 4 bases, in that order; junction bases with no gene match: 6. Germline assignment: CDR1 MNHEY and CDR2 SVGAGI. As DNA, the CDR3 is TGTGCCAGCAGTTACGGCTCGGACAGGGGGCCCTATGGCTACACCTTC. This sequence encodes CASSYGSDRGPYGYTF.

In this sample, this clonotype turned up many times. The V gene is TRBV7-9, the J gene TRBJ1-1, with D uncertain. V was trimmed by 2 bases and J by 1 base, leaving 11 bases between them. The CDR3 extends over 15 amino acids. CDR1 is SEHNR and CDR2 is FQNEAQ in the germline V gene (reference sequence). The CDR3, as DNA: TGTGCCAGCAGCTTATCAACAAGCCAGAACACTGAAGCTTTCTTT. Translation: CASSLSTSQNTEAFF.

This clonotype occurred many times. The chain carries TRBV7-9 and TRBJ1-5; D is unclear. Trimming pared 1 base from V and 7 bases from J, leaving 8 bases between. CDR1 is SEHNR, CDR2 FQNEAQ, per germline (reference sequence). The CDR3 has 13 residues. CDR3 sequence: CASSLEGIQPQHF. CDR3 bases: TGTGCCAGCAGCTTAGAAGGGATCCAGCCCCAGCATTTT.

This clonotype was observed many times. The chain is built from TRBV3-1 and TRBJ2-5; 7 bases are a match to TRBD2. CDR3 length: 14 amino acids. After removal of 1 base from V and 6 bases from J, the junction contained 5 bases not matched to a gene. The germline V gene encodes CDR1 LGHDT and CDR2 YNNKEL (reference sequence). The CDR3 loop is CASSQAAGMKTQYF. CDR3 nucleotides: TGTGCCAGCAGCCAAGCAGCGGGAATGAAGACCCAGTACTTC.

Only a few counts were recorded for this clonotype. The CDR3 reads CASRKTGGNTGELFF. CDR3 DNA: TGTGCCAGCAGAAAGACAGGGGGCAACACCGGGGAGCTGTTTTTT. This chain connects TRBV9 to TRBJ2-2; 10 nucleotides agree with TRBD1. This CDR3 is built from 15 residues. Losses at the gene ends were 5 bases for V and 2 bases for J; bases not matched to a gene: 3. Germline V CDR1 and CDR2: SGDLS, YYNGEE.

Ten or more counts support this clonotype. This rearrangement joins TRBV2 to TRBJ1-1, with D uncertain. The length of the CDR3 is 14 residues. CDR1 is SNHLY, CDR2 FYNNEI, per germline. V lost 2 bases to trimming and J lost 7 bases, with 14 bases between them. The chain's CDR3 is CASSEYIGLGEAFF. In DNA, the CDR3 is TGTGCCAGCAGTGAATATATCGGACTTGGTGAAGCTTTCTTT.

The V call is TRBV7-6, the J call TRBJ1-1; the match to TRBD1 covers 8 bases. Looked up from germline, CDR1 is SGHVS and CDR2 is FNYEAQ. Unmatched junction bases numbered 6, after V lost 5 bases and J lost 4 bases. This CDR3 is built from 14 residues. CDR3 bases: TGTGCCAGCAGCACCAGGGGGCTTGGCACTGAAGCTTTCTTT. Its protein is CASSTRGLGTEAFF.

A single count supports this clonotype. The chain uses TRBV27 and TRBJ2-2, with TRBD2 matching 7 bases. This CDR3 contains 16 residues. The J segment lost 1 base and the V segment lost 5 bases, leaving 7 bases of the junction unmatched. The germline V gene has CDR1 MNHEY and CDR2 SMNVEV (reference sequence). DNA for the CDR3: TGTGCCAGCAGTACCTCTAGCGGACTGAACACCGGGGAGCTGTTTTTT. This sequence encodes CASSTSSGLNTGELFF.

This CDR3 reads CASSSGTSGRGGQETQYF. The CDR3 DNA reads TGTGCCAGCAGTTCAGGGACTAGCGGGAGAGGTGGGCAAGAGACCCAGTACTTC. This chain joins TRBV12-3 or TRBV12-4 and TRBJ2-5, with TRBD2 matching 14 bases. The V gene end was trimmed by 4 bases and the J gene end by 2 bases; junction bases not matched to a gene: 9. The CDR3 consists of 18 residues.

This clonotype was detected many times. V is TRBV27 and J is TRBJ2-7; D is possibly TRBD2 (6 bases). The length of the CDR3 is 15 residues. Germline CDR1 and CDR2: MNHEY and SMNVEV (reference sequence). Trimming cost V 2 bases and J 0 bases, with 11 bases left between them. CDR3 sequence: CASSLGGSFSYEQYF. The DNA of the CDR3 is TGTGCCAGCAGTTTAGGGGGGTCGTTCTCCTACGAGCAGTACTTC.

The rearrangement joins TRBV3-1 to TRBJ2-2; TRBD1 might be the D (6 bases). V was pared by 4 bases and J by 4 bases, with 10 bases between. The germline CDR1 and CDR2 sequences are LGHDT and YNNKEL (reference sequence). This CDR3 contains 14 residues. CDR3: CASSLGTSTGELFF. In DNA form, the CDR3 reads TGTGCCAGCAGCCTGGGGACATCCACCGGGGAGCTGTTTTTT. The whole variable domain, filled in from reference TRBV3-1 and TRBJ2-2, reads DTAVSQTPKYLVTQMGNDKSIKCEQNLGHDTMYWYKQDSKKFLKIMFSYNNKELIINETVPNRFSPKSPDKAHLNLHINSLELGDSAVYFCASSLGTSTGELFFGEGSRLTVL.